This T cell receptor (beta chain) was found in a study of blood T cell repertoires in COVID-19. The trim removed 5 bases at V and 2 bases at J, leaving 3 bases unmatched. CDR3 length: 15 amino acids. Per the germline V gene, CDR1 is MGHRA and CDR2 is YSYEKL. The assay was immunoSEQ multiplex PCR, and TCRdb's table has in-frame clones only and misses some. The repertoire holds around 67,000 clones, with around 88% as singletons. This sequence joins TRBV4-1 and TRBJ2-1; 10 bases are shared with TRBD2. The sequenced material came from peripheral blood. The TCR was taken from an elderly woman with active or convalescent COVID-19. In DNA form, the CDR3 reads TGCGCCAGCAGCTCGAGCGGGGGGGCCTACAATGAGCAGTTCTTC. Translated: CASSSSGGAYNEQFF.